This T cell receptor beta chain was found in a study of cytomegalovirus exposure and HLA in healthy donors. Regarding the study as a whole: Through in vitro validation, three CMV-associated chains were shown to be specific for CMV antigens. Researchers counted 164 TCR beta chains as cytomegalovirus-associated.

Here immunoSEQ multiplex PCR was the method, and the copy in TCRdb shows in-frame clones only, minus some. This sample has about 65,000 clones; about 91% occur once, and the top ten carry 1% to 1.5%. This CDR3 is built from 15 residues. The V gene's germline CDR1 is SGHDT and CDR2 YYEEEE. Unmatched junction bases numbered 6, after V lost 4 bases and J lost 2 bases. A remark on this clone: Its antigen remains unknown.

The sequenced sample consisted of PBMCs. The V gene is TRBV5-6, the J gene TRBJ2-1, with 7 bases that match TRBD1. The sequence was collected from a young woman in good health and CMV-seronegative. Here the CDR3 reads CASSGRDSPYNEQFF. CDR3 sequence (DNA): TGTGCCAGCAGCGGCCGGGACAGCCCCTACAATGAGCAGTTCTTC.